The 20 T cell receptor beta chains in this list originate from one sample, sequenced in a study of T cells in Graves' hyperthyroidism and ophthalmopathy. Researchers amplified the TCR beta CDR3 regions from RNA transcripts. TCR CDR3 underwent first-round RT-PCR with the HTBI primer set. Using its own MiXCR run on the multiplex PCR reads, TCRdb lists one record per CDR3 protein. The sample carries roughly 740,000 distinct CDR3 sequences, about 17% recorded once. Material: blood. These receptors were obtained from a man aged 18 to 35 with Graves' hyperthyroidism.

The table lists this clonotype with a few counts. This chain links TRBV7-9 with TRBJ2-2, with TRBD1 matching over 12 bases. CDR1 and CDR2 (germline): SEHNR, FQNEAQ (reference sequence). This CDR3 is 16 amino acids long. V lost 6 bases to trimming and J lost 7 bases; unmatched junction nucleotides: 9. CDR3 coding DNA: TGTGCCAGCAGGTCCGGGACAGGGGGCTTCGGCGGGGAGCTGTTTTTT. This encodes CASRSGTGGFGGELFF. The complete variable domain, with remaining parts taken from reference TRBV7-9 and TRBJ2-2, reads DTGVSQNPRHKITKRGQNVTFRCDPISEHNRLYWYRQTLGQGPEFLTYFQNEAQLEKSRLLSDRFSAERPKGSFSTLEIQRTEQGDSAMYLCASRSGTGGFGGELFFGEGSRLTVL.

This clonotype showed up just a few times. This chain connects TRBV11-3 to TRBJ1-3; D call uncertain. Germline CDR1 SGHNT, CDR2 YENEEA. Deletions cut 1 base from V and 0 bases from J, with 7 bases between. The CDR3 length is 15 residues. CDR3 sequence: CASSLARTSGNTIYF. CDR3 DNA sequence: TGTGCCAGCAGCTTAGCCAGGACCTCTGGAAACACCATATATTTT.

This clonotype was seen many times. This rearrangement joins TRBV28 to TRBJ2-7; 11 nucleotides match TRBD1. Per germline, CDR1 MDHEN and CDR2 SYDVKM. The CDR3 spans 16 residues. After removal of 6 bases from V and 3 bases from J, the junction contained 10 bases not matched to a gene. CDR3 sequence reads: CASSPHGDRGDYEQYF. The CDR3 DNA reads TGTGCCAGCAGCCCCCATGGGGACAGGGGGGACTACGAGCAGTACTTC.

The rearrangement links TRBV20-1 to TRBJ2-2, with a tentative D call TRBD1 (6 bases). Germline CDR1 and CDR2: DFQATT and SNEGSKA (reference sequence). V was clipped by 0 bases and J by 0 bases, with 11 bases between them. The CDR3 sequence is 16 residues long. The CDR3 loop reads CSARDGAGANTGELFF. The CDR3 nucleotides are TGCAGTGCTAGAGATGGCGCAGGGGCGAACACCGGGGAGCTGTTTTTT.

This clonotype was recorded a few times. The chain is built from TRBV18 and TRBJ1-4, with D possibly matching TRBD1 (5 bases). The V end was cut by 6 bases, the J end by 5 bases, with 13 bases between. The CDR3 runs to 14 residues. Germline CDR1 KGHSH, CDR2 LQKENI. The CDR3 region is CASSGGLYNEKLFF. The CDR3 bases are TGTGCCAGCTCTGGGGGACTGTACAATGAAAAACTGTTTTTT.

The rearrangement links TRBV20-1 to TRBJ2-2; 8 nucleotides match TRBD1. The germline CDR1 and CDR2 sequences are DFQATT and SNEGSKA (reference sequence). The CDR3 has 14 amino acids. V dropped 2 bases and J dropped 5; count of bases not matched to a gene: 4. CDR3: CSARPTGGTGELFF. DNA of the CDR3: TGCAGTGCTAGACCAACAGGGGGTACCGGGGAGCTGTTTTTT.

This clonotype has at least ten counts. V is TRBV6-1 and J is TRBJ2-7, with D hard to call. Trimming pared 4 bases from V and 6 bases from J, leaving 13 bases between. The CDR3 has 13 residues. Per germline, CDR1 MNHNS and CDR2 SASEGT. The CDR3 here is CASSAAPRSEQYF. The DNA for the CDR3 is TGTGCCAGCAGTGCAGCCCCTAGGTCCGAGCAGTACTTC.

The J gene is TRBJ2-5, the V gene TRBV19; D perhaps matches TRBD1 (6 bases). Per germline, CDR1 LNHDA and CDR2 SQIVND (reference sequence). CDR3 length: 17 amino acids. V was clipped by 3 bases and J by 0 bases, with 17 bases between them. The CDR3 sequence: CASSMMRTDAYQETQYF. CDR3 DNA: TGTGCCAGTAGTATGATGAGGACAGATGCGTACCAAGAGACCCAGTACTTC.

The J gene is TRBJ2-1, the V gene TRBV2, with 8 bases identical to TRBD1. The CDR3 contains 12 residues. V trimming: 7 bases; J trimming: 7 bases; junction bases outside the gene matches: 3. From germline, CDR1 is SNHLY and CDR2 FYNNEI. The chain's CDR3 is CASNNRGNEQFF. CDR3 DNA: TGTGCCAGCAATAACAGGGGGAATGAGCAGTTCTTC. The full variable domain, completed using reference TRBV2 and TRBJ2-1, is EPEVTQTPSHQVTQMGQEVILRCVPISNHLYFYWYRQILGQKVEFLVSFYNNEISEKSEIFDDQFSVERPDGSNFTLKIRSTKLEDSAMYFCASNNRGNEQFFGPGTRLTVL.

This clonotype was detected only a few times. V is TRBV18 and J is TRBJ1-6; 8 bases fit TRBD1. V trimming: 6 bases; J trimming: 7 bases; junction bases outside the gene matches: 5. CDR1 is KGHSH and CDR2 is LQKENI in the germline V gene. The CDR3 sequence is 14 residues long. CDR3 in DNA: TGTGCCAGCTCTTCGACAGGGGCAAATTCACCCCTCCACTTT. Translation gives CASSSTGANSPLHF.

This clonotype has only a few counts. The CDR3 nucleotides read TGTGCCAGCAGTGACGGGGTGAGAGACTATGGCTACACCTTC. Its protein product is CASSDGVRDYGYTF. The chain combines TRBV2 with TRBJ1-2; D is undetermined. Trimming removed 3 bases at V and 3 bases at J, with 11 bases between. There are 14 residues in the CDR3. The germline V gene has CDR1 SNHLY and CDR2 FYNNEI.

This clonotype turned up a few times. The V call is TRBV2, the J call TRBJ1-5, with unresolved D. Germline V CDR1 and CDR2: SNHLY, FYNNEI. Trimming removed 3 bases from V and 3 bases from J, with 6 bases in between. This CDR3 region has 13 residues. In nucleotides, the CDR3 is TGTGCCAGCAGTGACGGATTCAATCAGCCCCAGCATTTT. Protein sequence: CASSDGFNQPQHF.

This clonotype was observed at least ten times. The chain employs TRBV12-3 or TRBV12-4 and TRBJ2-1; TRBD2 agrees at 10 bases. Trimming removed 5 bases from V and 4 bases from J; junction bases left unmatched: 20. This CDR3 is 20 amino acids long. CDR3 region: CASSPRQVKLAGMKYNEQFF. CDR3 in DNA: TGTGCCAGCAGTCCCAGACAGGTTAAACTAGCGGGGATGAAATACAATGAGCAGTTCTTC.

As DNA, the CDR3 is TGTGCCAGCTCACCGATCATCGGGGACAGGGCAACGACCTCTGGAAACACCATATATTTT. This translates into CASSPIIGDRATTSGNTIYF. The genes are TRBV18 and TRBJ1-3; 9 bases map to TRBD1. The CDR3 sequence is 20 residues long. After removal of 3 bases from V and 0 bases from J, the junction contained 15 bases not matched to a gene. Per germline, CDR1 KGHSH and CDR2 LQKENI.

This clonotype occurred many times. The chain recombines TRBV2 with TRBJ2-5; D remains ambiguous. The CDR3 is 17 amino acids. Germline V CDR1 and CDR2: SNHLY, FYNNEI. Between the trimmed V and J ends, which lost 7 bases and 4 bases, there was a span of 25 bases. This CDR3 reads CASIPRASPDRGETQYF. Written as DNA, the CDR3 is TGTGCCAGCATCCCCCGGGCGAGTCCGGACCGTGGAGAGACCCAGTACTTC.

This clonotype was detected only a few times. CDR3: CASSEDSRVTQYF. The CDR3 coding sequence is TGTGCCAGCAGTGAGGACTCGCGGGTTACGCAGTATTTT. The genes are TRBV2 and TRBJ2-3; a possible D gene is TRBD2 (5 bases). The V and J ends lost 3 bases and 8 bases respectively, with 12 bases between them. The germline CDR1 and CDR2 sequences are SNHLY and FYNNEI. The CDR3 spans 13 residues.

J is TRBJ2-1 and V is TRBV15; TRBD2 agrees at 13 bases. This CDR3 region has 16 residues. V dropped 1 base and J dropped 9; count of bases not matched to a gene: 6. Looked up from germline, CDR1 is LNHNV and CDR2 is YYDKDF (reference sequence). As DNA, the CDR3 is TGTGCCACCAGCAGAGGGACTAGCGGGAGTAGGAGTGAGCAGTTCTTC. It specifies CATSRGTSGSRSEQFF.

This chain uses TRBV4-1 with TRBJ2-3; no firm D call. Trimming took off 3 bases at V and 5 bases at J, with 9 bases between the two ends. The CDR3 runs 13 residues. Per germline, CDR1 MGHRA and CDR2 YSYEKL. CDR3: CASSQGTKDTQYF. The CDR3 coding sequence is TGCGCCAGCAGCCAGGGTACCAAAGATACGCAGTATTTT.

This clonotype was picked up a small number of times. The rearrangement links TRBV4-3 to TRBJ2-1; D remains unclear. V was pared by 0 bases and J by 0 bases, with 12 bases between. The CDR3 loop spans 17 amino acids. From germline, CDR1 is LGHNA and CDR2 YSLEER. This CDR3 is CASSQESGVSSYNEQFF. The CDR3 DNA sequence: TGCGCCAGCAGCCAAGAATCGGGCGTTAGCTCCTACAATGAGCAGTTCTTC.

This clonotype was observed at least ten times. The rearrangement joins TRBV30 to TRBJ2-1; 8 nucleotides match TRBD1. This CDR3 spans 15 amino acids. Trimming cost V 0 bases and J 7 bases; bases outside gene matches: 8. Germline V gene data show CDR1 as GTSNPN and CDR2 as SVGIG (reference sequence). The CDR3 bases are TGTGCCTGGAGTGTAGCGACAGGGGTTTGGAATGAGCAGTTCTTC. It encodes CAWSVATGVWNEQFF.